Described below is a single TCR beta chain sequence and its context. Antigen: not known. This specimen comes from a study of vaccination effects on CD4 cells after COVID-19. Findings and limits, study-wide: The authors studied few convalescent patients and collected no early post-infection timepoints. Healthy vaccine recipients' vaccine-induced clones were almost all SARS-CoV-2 mono-reactive.

Produced via immunoSEQ multiplex PCR; TCRdb's table is partial and in-frame only. The sample yields roughly 76,000 clones, about 70% seen once. ViraFEST used viral peptide pools to expand antigen-specific CD4+ T cells before sequencing. Researchers isolated CD4+ T cells once around 11 days of culture had elapsed. Cultures of over 1.5 million PBMC per well contained 8 to 10 IU/ml IL-2 plus 10 ug/ml peptides. Germline values: CDR1 KGHDR, CDR2 SFDVKD. This CDR3 has 13 residues. Trimming took off 4 bases at V and 0 bases at J, with 4 bases between the two ends. The sample here was CD4+ T cells from PBMCs cultured with HCoV-229E spike peptides, taken before COVID-19 vaccination. This chain links TRBV24-1 with TRBJ2-3; D ambiguous. The sequence came from a human donor who received a COVID-19 vaccine. The CDR3 here is CATSDGSTDTQYF. The CDR3 DNA sequence: TGTGCCACCAGTGACGGAAGCACAGATACGCAGTATTTT.